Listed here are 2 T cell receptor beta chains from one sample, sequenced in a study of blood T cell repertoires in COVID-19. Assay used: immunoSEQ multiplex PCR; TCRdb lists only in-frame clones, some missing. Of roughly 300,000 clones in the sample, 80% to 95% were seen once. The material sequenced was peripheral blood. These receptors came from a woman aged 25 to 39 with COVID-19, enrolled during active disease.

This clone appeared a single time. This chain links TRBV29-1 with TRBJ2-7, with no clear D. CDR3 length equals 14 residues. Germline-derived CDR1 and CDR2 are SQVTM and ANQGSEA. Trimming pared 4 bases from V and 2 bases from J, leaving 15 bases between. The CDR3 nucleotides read TGCAGCGTTGCCGGGTCCGAATTTCCCTACGAGCAGTACTTC. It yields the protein CSVAGSEFPYEQYF.

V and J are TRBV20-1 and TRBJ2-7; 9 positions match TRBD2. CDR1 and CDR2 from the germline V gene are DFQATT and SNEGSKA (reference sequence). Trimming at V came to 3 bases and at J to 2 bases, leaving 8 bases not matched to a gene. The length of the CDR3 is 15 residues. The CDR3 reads CSASQLAGQAYEQYF. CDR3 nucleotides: TGCAGTGCTAGTCAACTAGCGGGCCAAGCCTACGAGCAGTACTTC.